These 17 T cell receptor beta chains were sequenced from one sample in a study of blood T cell repertoires in COVID-19. Profiling relied on immunoSEQ multiplex PCR, and the TCRdb table lists in-frame clones only, not all of them. The table includes about 430,000 clones, approximately 91% detected once. The sequenced sample was PBMCs or T cells enriched from blood (not recorded which). The receptors derive from a woman younger than 30 who had been exposed to COVID-19.

The chain joins TRBV6-5 to TRBJ2-7, with unresolved D. Per germline, CDR1 MNHEY and CDR2 SVGAGI. The CDR3 extends over 16 amino acids. Trimming shortened V by 0 bases and J by 0 bases, and 12 bases separated the two germline ends. CDR3 residues: CASSYSSSVASYEQYF. The CDR3 DNA follows: TGTGCCAGCAGTTACTCTTCTTCAGTGGCCTCCTACGAGCAGTACTTC.

The gene calls are TRBV18 and TRBJ1-6; 7 positions match TRBD1. This CDR3 comprises 17 residues. Germline CDR1 and CDR2: KGHSH and LQKENI. V lost 0 bases, J lost 7 bases, and 9 bases stayed unmatched. CDR3 region: CASSPPTGSVQNSPLHF. The CDR3 region has the DNA TGTGCCAGCTCACCACCGACAGGGAGCGTACAAAATTCACCCCTCCACTTT. The variable domain in full, completed from reference TRBV18 and TRBJ1-6, reads NAGVMQNPRHLVRRRGQEARLRCSPMKGHSHVYWYRQLPEEGLKFMVYLQKENIIDESGMPKERFSAEFPKEGPSILRIQQVVRGDSAAYFCASSPPTGSVQNSPLHFGNGTRLTVT.

V gene TRBV28 combines with J gene TRBJ2-7; 7 bases agree with TRBD2. This CDR3 comprises 14 residues. Germline lookup yields CDR1 MDHEN and CDR2 SYDVKM. Trimming took 6 bases from V and 7 from J; bases not matched to a gene: 12. The CDR3 nucleotides read TGTGCCAGCAGCCCTTGGGGGAGGGCCCAAGAGCAGTACTTC. This sequence encodes CASSPWGRAQEQYF.

V and J are TRBV19 and TRBJ2-7; 9 bases map to TRBD1. This CDR3 is 15 amino acids long. Germline loops: CDR1 LNHDA, CDR2 SQIVND (reference sequence). Trimming at V came to 6 bases and at J to 3 bases, leaving 9 bases not matched to a gene. The CDR3 DNA reads as TGTGCCAGTAGGCCAACCGGGACAGGGAACTACGAGCAGTACTTC. Translating it yields CASRPTGTGNYEQYF.

In DNA, the CDR3 is TGTGCCACTCAGGGGCGGGGGACTAATGAAAAACTGTTTTTT. Translated: CATQGRGTNEKLFF. The rearrangement joins TRBV19 to TRBJ1-4; D may be TRBD1 (6 bases). The CDR3 is made up of 14 amino acids. V shed 10 bases and J shed 2 bases, with 14 bases lying between them. Germline V gives CDR1 LNHDA, CDR2 SQIVND (reference sequence).

The sample holds one count of this clone. V is TRBV4-3 and J is TRBJ2-7; 11 bases are a match to TRBD2. J lost 5 bases, V lost 1 base, and 1 base had no gene match. CDR1 and CDR2 from the germline V gene are LGHNA and YSLEER. This CDR3 is built from 14 residues. The CDR3 spells CASSQGTSGHEQYF. CDR3 sequence (DNA): TGCGCCAGCAGCCAAGGGACTAGCGGGCACGAGCAGTACTTC.

The chain employs TRBV7-8 and TRBJ2-7; TRBD2 matches at 12 bases. V lost 5 bases to trimming and J lost 5 bases; unmatched junction nucleotides: 19. CDR1 and CDR2 (germline): SGHVS, FQNEAQ. The CDR3 covers 19 residues. CDR3 DNA: TGTGCCAGCAGCCCGCACCAAAAGTCGACTAGCGGGAGAGGAAACGAGCAGTACTTC. Amino acid sequence: CASSPHQKSTSGRGNEQYF.

The chain uses TRBV11-3 and TRBJ2-3, with 8 bases fitting TRBD2. Germline V gene sequence: CDR1 SGHNT, CDR2 YENEEA. The CDR3 extends over 19 amino acids. With V trimmed by 5 bases and J by 1 base, 17 bases remained unmatched. The CDR3 region is CASSPGRGTSKIGTDTQYF. The CDR3 nucleotides are TGTGCCAGCAGCCCAGGGCGGGGGACTAGTAAGATCGGCACAGATACGCAGTATTTT.

This chain uses TRBV2 with TRBJ1-5, with TRBD1 matching over 8 bases. The CDR3 runs to 12 residues. The germline V gene encodes CDR1 SNHLY and CDR2 FYNNEI. Trimming removed 8 bases from V and 6 bases from J; junction bases left unmatched: 3. CDR3 DNA: TGTGCCAGCGGACAGGGTTCTCAGCCCCAGCATTTT. Translation gives CASGQGSQPQHF.

This clone was seen only once. V and J are TRBV29-1 and TRBJ2-7; TRBD1 matches 9 bases. J was trimmed by 4 bases and V by 6 bases; bases with no gene match: 7. CDR1 SQVTM and CDR2 ANQGSEA come from the germline V gene. The CDR3 spans 13 residues. This chain's CDR3 is CSVGTGNVYEQYF. The CDR3 bases are TGCAGCGTCGGGACAGGGAACGTTTACGAGCAGTACTTC.

The chain couples TRBV7-6 to TRBJ1-5; TRBD1 matches at 8 bases. There are 13 residues in the CDR3. CDR1 and CDR2 (germline): SGHVS, FNYEAQ. Trimming at V came to 4 bases and at J to 8 bases, leaving 4 bases not matched to a gene. CDR3 amino acids: CASSSGQGKPQHF. The CDR3 nucleotides read TGTGCCAGCAGCTCCGGACAGGGAAAGCCCCAGCATTTT.

The chain joins TRBV9 to TRBJ1-2; 7 bases align to TRBD1. The V gene's germline CDR1 is SGDLS and CDR2 YYNGEE. The ends lost 2 bases at V and 0 bases at J; junction bases unmatched: 7. The CDR3 is 16 amino acids. The CDR3 loop reads CASSVGDSPANYGYTF. CDR3 DNA sequence: TGTGCCAGCAGCGTGGGGGACAGTCCAGCTAACTATGGCTACACCTTC.

This chain joins TRBV19 and TRBJ1-2; D is possibly TRBD1 (5 bases). CDR3 size: 15 residues. From germline, CDR1 is LNHDA and CDR2 SQIVND (reference sequence). The V gene lost 4 bases and the J gene lost 8 bases, with 20 bases spanning the gap. The CDR3 is CASSTTTLRGGGYTF. The CDR3 DNA reads as TGTGCCAGTAGTACAACGACTCTGAGGGGAGGAGGCTACACCTTC.

The genes are TRBV30 and TRBJ1-3; no clear D gene. The germline V gene has CDR1 GTSNPN and CDR2 SVGIG (reference sequence). V gave up 4 bases and J gave up 0 bases, with 19 bases separating them. The CDR3 runs 17 residues. The CDR3 region has the DNA TGTGCCTGGACGCCTATCTTCCGGGGATCCTCTGGAAACACCATATATTTT. It is translated as CAWTPIFRGSSGNTIYF.

The chain carries TRBV5-1 and TRBJ2-7, with D maybe TRBD1 (6 bases). The CDR3 totals 14 residues. The V gene lost 0 bases and the J gene lost 3 bases, with 10 bases spanning the gap. Germline CDR1 reads SGHRS; CDR2 reads YFSETQ. In nucleotides, the CDR3 is TGCGCCAGCAGCTTGGACAGGGCCTACTACGAGCAGTACTTC. This codes for CASSLDRAYYEQYF.

The chain couples TRBV2 to TRBJ2-1, with 14 bases lining up with TRBD2. CDR3 length: 15 amino acids. Germline V gene lookup returns CDR1 SNHLY and CDR2 FYNNEI. V dropped 5 bases and J dropped 9; count of bases not matched to a gene: 6. CDR3 protein: CASSFGTSGSSEQFF. Here the CDR3 DNA reads TGTGCCAGCAGTTTTGGGACTAGCGGGAGTAGTGAGCAGTTCTTC.

The chain joins TRBV19 to TRBJ1-3, with D unresolved. The V and J ends lost 9 bases and 0 bases respectively, with 9 bases between them. Germline-derived CDR1 and CDR2 are LNHDA and SQIVND (reference sequence). The CDR3 length is 13 residues. The CDR3, as DNA: TGTGCCAGCGCAGTTGACTCTGGAAACACCATATATTTT. Encoded protein: CASAVDSGNTIYF.